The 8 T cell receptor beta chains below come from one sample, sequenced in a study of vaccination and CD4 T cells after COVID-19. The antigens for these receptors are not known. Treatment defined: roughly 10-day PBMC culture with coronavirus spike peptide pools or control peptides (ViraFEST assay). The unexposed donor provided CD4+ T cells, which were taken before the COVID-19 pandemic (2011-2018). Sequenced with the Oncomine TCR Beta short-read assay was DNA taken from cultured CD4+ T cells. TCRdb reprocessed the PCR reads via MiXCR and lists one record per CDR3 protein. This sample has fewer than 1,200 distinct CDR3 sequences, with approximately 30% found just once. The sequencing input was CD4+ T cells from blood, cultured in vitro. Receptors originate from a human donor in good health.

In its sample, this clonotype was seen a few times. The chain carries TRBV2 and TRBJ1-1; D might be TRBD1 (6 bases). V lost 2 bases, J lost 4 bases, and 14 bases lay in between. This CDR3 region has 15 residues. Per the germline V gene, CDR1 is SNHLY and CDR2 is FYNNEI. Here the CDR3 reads CASSELGGAITEAFF. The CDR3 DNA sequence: TGTGCCAGCAGTGAACTCGGGGGGGCGATCACTGAAGCTTTCTTT.

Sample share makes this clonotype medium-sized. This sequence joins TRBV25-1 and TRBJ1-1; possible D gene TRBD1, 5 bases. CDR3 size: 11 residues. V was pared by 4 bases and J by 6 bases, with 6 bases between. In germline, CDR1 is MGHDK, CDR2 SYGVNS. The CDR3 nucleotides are TGTGCCAGCAGTGCGGGGGCTGAAGCTTTCTTT. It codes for CASSAGAEAFF.

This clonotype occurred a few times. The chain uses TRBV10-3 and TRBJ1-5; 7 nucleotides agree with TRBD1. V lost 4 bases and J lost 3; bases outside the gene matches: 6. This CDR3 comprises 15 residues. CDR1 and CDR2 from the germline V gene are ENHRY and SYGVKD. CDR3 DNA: TGTGCCATCAGTGCCGCGACAGGGAACAATCAGCCCCAGCATTTT. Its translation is CAISAATGNNQPQHF.

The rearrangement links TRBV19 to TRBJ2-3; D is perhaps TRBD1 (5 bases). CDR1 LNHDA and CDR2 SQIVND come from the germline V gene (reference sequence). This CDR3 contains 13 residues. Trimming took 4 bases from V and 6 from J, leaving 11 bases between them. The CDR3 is CASSSPGFDTQYF. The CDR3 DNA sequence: TGTGCCAGTAGTAGCCCAGGGTTTGATACGCAGTATTTT.

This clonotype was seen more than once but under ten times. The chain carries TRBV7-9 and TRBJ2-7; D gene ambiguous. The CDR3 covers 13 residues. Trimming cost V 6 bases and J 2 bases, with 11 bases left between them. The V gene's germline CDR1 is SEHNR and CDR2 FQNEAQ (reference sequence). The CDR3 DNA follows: TGTGCCAGCAGGACCGGGTCTACCTACGAGCAGTACTTC. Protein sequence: CASRTGSTYEQYF.

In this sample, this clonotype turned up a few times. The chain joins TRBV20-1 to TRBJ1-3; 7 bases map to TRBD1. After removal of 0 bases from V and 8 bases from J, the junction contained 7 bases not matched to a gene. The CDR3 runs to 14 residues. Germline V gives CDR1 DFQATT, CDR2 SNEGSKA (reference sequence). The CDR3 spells CSAREVPQGDTIYF. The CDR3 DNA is TGCAGTGCTAGAGAGGTACCTCAGGGGGACACCATATATTTT.

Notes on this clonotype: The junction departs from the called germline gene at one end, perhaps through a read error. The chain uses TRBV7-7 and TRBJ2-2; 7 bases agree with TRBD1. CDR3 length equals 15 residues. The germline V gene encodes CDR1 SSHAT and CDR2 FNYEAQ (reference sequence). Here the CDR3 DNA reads TGTGCTAGCAGCTTAGGGGGCGCGGACACCGGGGAGCTGTTTTTT. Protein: CASSLGGADTGELFF. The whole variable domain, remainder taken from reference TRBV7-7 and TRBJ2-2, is GAGVSQSPRYKVTKRGQDVTLRCDPISSHATLYWYQQALGQGPEFLTYFNYEAQPDKSGLPSDRFSAERPEGSISTLTIQRTEQRDSAMYRCASSLGGADTGELFFGEGSRLTVL.

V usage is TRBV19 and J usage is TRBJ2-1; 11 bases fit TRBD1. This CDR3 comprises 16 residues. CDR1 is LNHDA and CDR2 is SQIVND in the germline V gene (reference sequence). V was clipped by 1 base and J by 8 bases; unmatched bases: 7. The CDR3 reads CASSIGLGQGADEQFF. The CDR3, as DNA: TGTGCCAGTAGTATAGGGCTCGGACAGGGGGCAGATGAGCAGTTCTTC.